These T cell receptor beta chains were read from a single sample in a study of T cells in Graves' hyperthyroidism and ophthalmopathy. TCRdb redid the calling of the multiplex PCR reads with MiXCR, one entry per CDR3 protein. The sample yields hundreds of thousands of distinct CDR3 sequences, approximately 16% seen once. Specimen: blood. These receptor sequences come from a middle-aged woman with Graves' ophthalmopathy. The CDR3 runs from the conserved cysteine through the conserved F or W. The order of the fields is V gene, clone size, J gene, D gene, CDR3 DNA, CDR3 protein. The D gene is left open where the match is weak. Only some rows state a clone size, as once, few, many or a class for expanded clones.

V gene: TRBV7-8
clone size: many
J gene: TRBJ2-7
D gene: TRBD2
CDR3 DNA: TGTGCCAGCAGCCTGACTAGCGGGAGGTACGAGCAGTACTTC
CDR3 protein: CASSLTSGRYEQYF

V gene: TRBV7-8
clone size: .
J gene: TRBJ2-2
D gene: TRBD2
CDR3 DNA: TGTGCCAGCAGCTTAGGGACCGCGGGGGGCACCGGGGAGCTGTTTTTT
CDR3 protein: CASSLGTAGGTGELFF

V gene: TRBV7-8
clone size: few
J gene: TRBJ1-2
D gene: TRBD1
CDR3 DNA: TGTGCCAGCAGCCCACAGGGGGGGAACCTATATGGCTACACCTTC
CDR3 protein: CASSPQGGNLYGYTF

V gene: TRBV7-2
clone size: .
J gene: TRBJ2-1
D gene: .
CDR3 DNA: TGTGCCAGCAGCTTAGGACTGGGGGCCTCCTACAATGAGCAGTTCTTC
CDR3 protein: CASSLGLGASYNEQFF

V gene: TRBV5-8
clone size: few
J gene: TRBJ2-1
D gene: TRBD2
CDR3 DNA: TGTGCCAGCAGCTTAAAGCCGGGACTAGCTGGGTACAATGAGCAGTTCTTC
CDR3 protein: CASSLKPGLAGYNEQFF

V gene: TRBV2
clone size: many
J gene: TRBJ2-3
D gene: .
CDR3 DNA: TGTGCCAGCAGTGAAGGGGTAGTCCTTAGCACAGATACGCAGTATTTT
CDR3 protein: CASSEGVVLSTDTQYF

V gene: TRBV6-5
clone size: .
J gene: TRBJ1-4
D gene: .
CDR3 DNA: TGTGCCAGCAAAACGGGGGTTGAAAAACTGTTTTTT
CDR3 protein: CASKTGVEKLFF

V gene: TRBV20-1
clone size: few
J gene: TRBJ1-1
D gene: .
CDR3 DNA: TGCAGTGCCGCCGGAGAAACTGAAGCTTTCTTT
CDR3 protein: CSAAGETEAFF

V gene: TRBV20-1
clone size: few
J gene: TRBJ2-2
D gene: TRBD2
CDR3 DNA: TGCAGTGCTAGAAGAGGACTAGCGGGAGAGTACACCGGGGAGCTGTTTTTT
CDR3 protein: CSARRGLAGEYTGELFF

V gene: TRBV7-2
clone size: .
J gene: TRBJ2-5
D gene: .
CDR3 DNA: TGTGCCAGCAGCGGGCAAGTTTTGGAGGGTGAGACCCAGTACTTC
CDR3 protein: CASSGQVLEGETQYF

V gene: TRBV28
clone size: many
J gene: TRBJ1-1
D gene: TRBD1
CDR3 DNA: TGTGCCAGCAGTCCCGGGGGACAGGTGAACACTGAAGCTTTCTTT
CDR3 protein: CASSPGGQVNTEAFF

V gene: TRBV6-1
clone size: .
J gene: TRBJ2-2
D gene: .
CDR3 DNA: TGTGCCAGCACCACCCGGGGGCGACGCACCGGGGAGCTGTTTTTT
CDR3 protein: CASTTRGRRTGELFF

V gene: TRBV12-3/TRBV12-4
clone size: .
J gene: TRBJ2-7
D gene: .
CDR3 DNA: TGTGCCAGCAGCTTATACTCCCAGGGTTACGAGCAGTACTTC
CDR3 protein: CASSLYSQGYEQYF

V gene: TRBV15
clone size: few
J gene: TRBJ2-2
D gene: TRBD1
CDR3 DNA: TGTGCCACCAGCAGGGACAGGGTAGCCGGGGAGCTGTTTTTT
CDR3 protein: CATSRDRVAGELFF

V gene: TRBV20-1
clone size: many
J gene: TRBJ1-1
D gene: .
CDR3 DNA: TGCAGTGCTAGAGAACCCCTAGGGAGGCGGAACACTGAAGCTTTCTTT
CDR3 protein: CSAREPLGRRNTEAFF

V gene: TRBV20-1
clone size: many
J gene: TRBJ2-1
D gene: TRBD2
CDR3 DNA: TGCAGTGCCCCAAGACTAGCGGGATACGAGCAGTTCTTC
CDR3 protein: CSAPRLAGYEQFF

V gene: TRBV18
clone size: many
J gene: TRBJ2-7
D gene: TRBD2
CDR3 DNA: TGTGCCAGCTCACCATCGGGTGCTAGCGGTTCCTACGAGCAGTACTTC
CDR3 protein: CASSPSGASGSYEQYF

V gene: TRBV20-1
clone size: many
J gene: TRBJ1-2
D gene: .
CDR3 DNA: TGCAGTGCCGCGACACCAGCTAACTATGGCTACACCTTC
CDR3 protein: CSAATPANYGYTF

V gene: TRBV5-5
clone size: few
J gene: TRBJ1-1
D gene: TRBD1
CDR3 DNA: TGTGCCAGCAGCTTGTGGGTGACAGGGATCGCTGAAGCTTTCTTT
CDR3 protein: CASSLWVTGIAEAFF

V gene: TRBV10-3
clone size: once
J gene: TRBJ1-1
D gene: .
CDR3 DNA: TGTGCCATCAGGTCAGGGACGGACACTGAAGCTTTCTTT
CDR3 protein: CAIRSGTDTEAFF

V gene: TRBV6-1
clone size: .
J gene: TRBJ2-5
D gene: TRBD2
CDR3 DNA: TGTGCCAGCAGTACCCCCCGGGGGGGCTCGCGGGAGACCCAGTACTTC
CDR3 protein: CASSTPRGGSRETQYF

V gene: TRBV28
clone size: many
J gene: TRBJ2-6
D gene: .
CDR3 DNA: TGTGCCAGCAGAAGTGACAGAAGCTCTGGGGCCAACGTCCTGACTTTC
CDR3 protein: CASRSDRSSGANVLTF

V gene: TRBV28
clone size: many
J gene: TRBJ1-5
D gene: .
CDR3 DNA: TGTGCCAGCAGTTTCGGGCCAAATCAGCCCCAGCATTTT
CDR3 protein: CASSFGPNQPQHF

V gene: TRBV18
clone size: many
J gene: TRBJ1-1
D gene: TRBD1
CDR3 DNA: TGTGCCAGCCGGACTACAGGGGACACTGAAGCTTTCTTT
CDR3 protein: CASRTTGDTEAFF

V gene: TRBV7-2
clone size: many
J gene: TRBJ2-7
D gene: TRBD2
CDR3 DNA: TGTGCCAGCAGCCTACGACTAGCGGGAGGGCCCGGGCAGTACTTC
CDR3 protein: CASSLRLAGGPGQYF

V gene: TRBV9
clone size: many
J gene: TRBJ1-2
D gene: TRBD1
CDR3 DNA: TGTGCCAGCAGCGCCGACAGGGGCCGGATCTATGGCTACACCTTC
CDR3 protein: CASSADRGRIYGYTF